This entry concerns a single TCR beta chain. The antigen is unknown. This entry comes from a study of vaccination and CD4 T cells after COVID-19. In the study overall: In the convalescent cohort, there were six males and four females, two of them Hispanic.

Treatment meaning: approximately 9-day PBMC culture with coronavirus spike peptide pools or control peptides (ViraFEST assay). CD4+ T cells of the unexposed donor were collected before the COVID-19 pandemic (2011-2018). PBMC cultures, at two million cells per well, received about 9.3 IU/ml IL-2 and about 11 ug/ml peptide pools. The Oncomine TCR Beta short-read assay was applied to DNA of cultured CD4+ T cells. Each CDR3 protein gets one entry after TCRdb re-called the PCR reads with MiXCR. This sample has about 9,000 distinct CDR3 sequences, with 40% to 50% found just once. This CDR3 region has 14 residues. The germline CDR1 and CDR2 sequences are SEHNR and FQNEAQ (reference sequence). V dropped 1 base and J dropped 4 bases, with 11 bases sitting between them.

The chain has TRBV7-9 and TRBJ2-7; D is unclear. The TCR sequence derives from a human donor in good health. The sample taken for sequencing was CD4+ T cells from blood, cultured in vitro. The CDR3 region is CASSLDLEAYEQYF. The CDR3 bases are TGTGCCAGCAGCTTAGATCTAGAGGCGTACGAGCAGTACTTC.